This T cell receptor (beta chain) was retrieved from a study of blood T cell repertoires in COVID-19. Background on the study: PBMCs, B-cell-depleted T cells, or T cells were the source of the cDNA or gDNA that made up the material.

The germline gives CDR1 MGHRA, CDR2 YSYEKL. The V gene end was trimmed by 0 bases and the J gene end by 4 bases; junction bases not matched to a gene: 3. This CDR3 is built from 15 residues. This clone was detected once. Libraries were prepared by immunoSEQ multiplex PCR; TCRdb keeps only in-frame clonotypes and omits some of them. The sample contains 300,000 to 400,000 clones, around 87% of which appear only once. Seattle's enrolled individuals joined amid active infection and were then monitored longitudinally. The chain combines TRBV4-1 with TRBJ1-2; 9 nucleotides match TRBD1. The receptor was isolated from a woman aged 60 to 75 with COVID-19, enrolled during active disease. Sequenced material: peripheral blood. The CDR3: CASSQEGTGRYGYTF. DNA for the CDR3: TGCGCCAGCAGCCAAGAGGGGACAGGGCGCTATGGCTACACCTTC.